This T cell receptor (beta chain) came from a study of blood T cell repertoires in COVID-19. TCRdb keeps only in-frame clones here, not all; method: immunoSEQ multiplex PCR. The table records a few hundred thousand clones, 70% to 90% of them present only once. The CDR3 has 14 residues. CDR1 and CDR2 from the germline V gene are GTSNPN and SVGIG (reference sequence). J was trimmed by 5 bases and V by 1 base; bases with no gene match: 6. This chain links TRBV30 with TRBJ1-1; 8 bases agree with TRBD1. The source is a woman aged 18-29 years who had recovered from COVID-19. Sequencing used PBMCs or T cells enriched from blood (not recorded which). The CDR3 region is CAWSAGGAWTEAFF. DNA of the CDR3: TGTGCCTGGAGTGCAGGGGGCGCATGGACTGAAGCTTTCTTT.